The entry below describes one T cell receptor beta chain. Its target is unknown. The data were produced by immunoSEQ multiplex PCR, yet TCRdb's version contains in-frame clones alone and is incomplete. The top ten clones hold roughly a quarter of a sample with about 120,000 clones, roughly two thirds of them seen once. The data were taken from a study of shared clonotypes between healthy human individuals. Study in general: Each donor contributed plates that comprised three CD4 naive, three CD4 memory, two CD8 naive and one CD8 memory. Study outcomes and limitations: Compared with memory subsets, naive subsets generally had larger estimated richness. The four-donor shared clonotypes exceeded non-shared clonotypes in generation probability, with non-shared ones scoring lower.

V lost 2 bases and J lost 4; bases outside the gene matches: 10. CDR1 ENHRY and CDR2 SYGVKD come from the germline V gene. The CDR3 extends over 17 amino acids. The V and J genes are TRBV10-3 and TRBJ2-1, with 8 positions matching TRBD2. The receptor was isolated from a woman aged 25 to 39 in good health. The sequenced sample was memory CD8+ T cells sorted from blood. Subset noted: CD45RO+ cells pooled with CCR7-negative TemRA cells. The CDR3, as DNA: TGTGCCATCAGTGAGGTTTTAGGACTAGCTGAATACAATGAGCAGTTCTTC. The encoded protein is CAISEVLGLAEYNEQFF.